These T cell receptor beta chains were read from a single sample in a study of T cells after yellow fever vaccination. MiXCR, run by TCRdb on the 5' RACE reads, gives a single entry per CDR3 protein. The data show hundreds of thousands of distinct CDR3 sequences, with roughly 10% seen just once and roughly 18% held by the top ten. This material consisted of PBMCs, taken on the day of the first yellow fever vaccination. These receptors all stem from a young man who received the YFV17D yellow fever vaccine. The CDR3 runs from the conserved cysteine through the conserved F or W. D genes are given only for firm matches.

v_gene: TRBV7-9
d_gene: -
j_gene: TRBJ2-3
CDR3aa: CASVKEPGTDTQYF

v_gene: TRBV7-2
d_gene: TRBD1
j_gene: TRBJ2-1
CDR3aa: CAIAWDRSSYNEQFF

v_gene: TRBV6-2/TRBV6-3
d_gene: -
j_gene: TRBJ1-4
CDR3aa: CASSYGPATNEKLFF

v_gene: TRBV7-9
d_gene: -
j_gene: TRBJ2-1
CDR3aa: CASSLLQLYNEQFF

v_gene: TRBV18
d_gene: -
j_gene: TRBJ2-3
CDR3aa: CASSPSTGTDTQYF

v_gene: TRBV5-5
d_gene: -
j_gene: TRBJ1-2
CDR3aa: CASSLRPVANYGYTF

v_gene: TRBV12-3/TRBV12-4
d_gene: -
j_gene: TRBJ2-1
CDR3aa: CASSLYSPNEQFF

v_gene: TRBV6-1
d_gene: -
j_gene: TRBJ1-1
CDR3aa: CASNKGDGYIGEAFF

v_gene: TRBV28
d_gene: -
j_gene: TRBJ1-1
CDR3aa: CASSLVRMNTEAFF

v_gene: TRBV5-1
d_gene: TRBD1
j_gene: TRBJ1-2
CDR3aa: CASTSRGDYGYTF

v_gene: TRBV5-1
d_gene: -
j_gene: TRBJ1-2
CDR3aa: CASSTDNYGYTF

v_gene: TRBV6-1
d_gene: TRBD2
j_gene: TRBJ2-3
CDR3aa: CASRPASGGADTQYF

v_gene: TRBV20-1
d_gene: TRBD1
j_gene: TRBJ1-2
CDR3aa: CSAQRQGAGPGYTF

v_gene: TRBV18
d_gene: TRBD2
j_gene: TRBJ2-7
CDR3aa: CASSPQEASGTYEQYF

v_gene: TRBV27
d_gene: -
j_gene: TRBJ1-1
CDR3aa: CASSLGWGGVNTEAFF

v_gene: TRBV7-9
d_gene: TRBD1
j_gene: TRBJ1-1
CDR3aa: CASIQTGGTEAFF

v_gene: TRBV12-3/TRBV12-4
d_gene: TRBD2
j_gene: TRBJ2-1
CDR3aa: CASSPSGGAVGGDEQFF

v_gene: TRBV11-2
d_gene: -
j_gene: TRBJ1-1
CDR3aa: CASSLVGGHNTEAFF

v_gene: TRBV4-3
d_gene: -
j_gene: TRBJ2-3
CDR3aa: CASSQDLPGSVSDTQYF

v_gene: TRBV12-3/TRBV12-4
d_gene: -
j_gene: TRBJ2-1
CDR3aa: CASSPPAVQDTNEQFF

v_gene: TRBV6-2/TRBV6-3
d_gene: -
j_gene: TRBJ2-1
CDR3aa: CATQKTGLFYNEQFF

v_gene: TRBV7-7
d_gene: -
j_gene: TRBJ2-2
CDR3aa: CASALGGPTGELFF

v_gene: TRBV4-2
d_gene: -
j_gene: TRBJ2-5
CDR3aa: CASSQDRTQETQYF

v_gene: TRBV12-3/TRBV12-4
d_gene: -
j_gene: TRBJ2-5
CDR3aa: CASSPSDRPGETQYF

v_gene: TRBV7-8
d_gene: -
j_gene: TRBJ2-1
CDR3aa: CASSAAGRSTYNEQFF

v_gene: TRBV6-5
d_gene: TRBD1
j_gene: TRBJ1-1
CDR3aa: CASSYVDRDLTEAFF

v_gene: TRBV6-5
d_gene: TRBD1
j_gene: TRBJ2-1
CDR3aa: CASTSASRTGHDEQFF

v_gene: TRBV7-2
d_gene: -
j_gene: TRBJ2-4
CDR3aa: CASSFREGAKNIQYF

v_gene: TRBV29-1
d_gene: TRBD2
j_gene: TRBJ2-1
CDR3aa: CSLLGVGGGNEQFF